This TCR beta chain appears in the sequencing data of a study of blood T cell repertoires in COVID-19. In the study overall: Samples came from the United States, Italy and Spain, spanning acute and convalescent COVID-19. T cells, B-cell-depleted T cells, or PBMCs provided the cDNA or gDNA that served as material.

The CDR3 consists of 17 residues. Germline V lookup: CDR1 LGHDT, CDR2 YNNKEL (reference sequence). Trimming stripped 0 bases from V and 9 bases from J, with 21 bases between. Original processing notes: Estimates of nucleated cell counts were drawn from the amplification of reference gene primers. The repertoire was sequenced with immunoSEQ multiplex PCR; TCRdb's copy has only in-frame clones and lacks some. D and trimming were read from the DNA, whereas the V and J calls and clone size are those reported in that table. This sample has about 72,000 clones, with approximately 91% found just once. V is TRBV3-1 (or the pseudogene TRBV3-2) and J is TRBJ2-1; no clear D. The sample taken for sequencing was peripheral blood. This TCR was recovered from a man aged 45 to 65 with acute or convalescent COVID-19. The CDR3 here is CASSQDLSHGPAGEQFF. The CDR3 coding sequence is TGTGCCAGCAGCCAAGATCTCAGCCACGGCCCTGCAGGTGAGCAGTTCTTC.